Given below is one T cell receptor beta chain in context. Antigen: not known. Unique molecular identifiers were built into the TCRbeta library. Using its own MiXCR run on the PCR reads, TCRdb lists one record per CDR3 protein. In the table there are about 980,000 distinct CDR3 sequences, about 29% of which are singletons. These data belong to a study of T-cell reconstitution after alpha-beta-depleted transplantation in children. Whole-study findings and limits: Most T-cell counts and diversity one year after the transplant came from T cells that were newly produced.

The CDR3 totals 16 residues. Trimming took off 5 bases at V and 6 bases at J, with 25 bases between the two ends. Germline assignment: CDR1 SQVTM and CDR2 ANQGSEA. The material sequenced was PBMCs, mostly from graft donor cells, taken 360 days after TCRalphabeta/CD19-depleted stem cell transplant. The rearrangement joins TRBV29-1 to TRBJ1-2; D is unresolved. This clonotype was sampled from a boy under three years old who had a stem cell transplant for SCID, so the T cells may come from the graft donor. For the CDR3, the DNA is TGCAGCGTTTCCGAACTTATACTGGAACGGTTAGATGGCTACACCTTC. Its protein product is CSVSELILERLDGYTF.